This T cell receptor beta chain was retrieved from a study of T-cell reconstitution after alpha-beta-depleted transplantation in children. Study observations and caveats: Certain patients had high TCRbeta diversity at day 60, and it came from recipient T cells and thymic progenitors that survived.

The table lists this clonotype with many counts. Its specificity is unknown. Unique molecular identifiers were built into the TCRbeta library. TCRdb passed the PCR reads through MiXCR, listing each CDR3 protein once. The sample consists of 450,000 to 550,000 distinct CDR3 sequences, roughly 11% of them appearing once. The TCR sequence derives from a female patient between 2 and 15 years old who had a stem cell transplant for aplastic anemia, so the T cells may come from the graft donor. Source: PBMCs, mostly from graft donor cells, taken 180 days after TCRalphabeta/CD19-depleted stem cell transplant.

CDR3 bases: TGTGCCAGCAGTTGGACTGGGCTCTCCTACAATGAGCAGTTCTTC. Translated, it gives CASSWTGLSYNEQFF. The J gene is TRBJ2-1, the V gene TRBV27, with a weak D call TRBD2 (5 bases). Trimming took 4 bases from V and 0 from J, leaving 10 bases between them. In germline, CDR1 is MNHEY, CDR2 SMNVEV (reference sequence). The CDR3 length is 15 residues.